Sequencing of this T cell receptor (beta chain) was carried out in a study of CD8 T cells in Susac syndrome (dated by TCRdb to the late 2010s). A note on the overall study: Repertoire sequencing was used to test whether CD8+ T cell activation and differentiation in Susac syndrome was antigen driven. What the authors observed across the whole study: The number of individuals in the TCR sequencing and HLA analysis was acknowledged as relatively small.

A note on this clonotype: There is no known antigen for this receptor. The input lacks base qualities; no much larger clone sits a single base away.

The V end loses 3 bases and the J end loses 0 bases, and a stretch of 8 bases separates them. The germline V gene (reference sequence) supplies CDR1 SEHNR and CDR2 FQNEAQ. There are 15 amino acids in the CDR3, from cysteine to phenylalanine inclusive. Only the CDR3 region is kept as DNA, spanning 45 bases read in frame from base 1. RNA was extracted using the RNeasy kit, and about 0.45 to 1 ug of the RNA was reverse transcribed with random hexamers. TCR beta CDR3 regions were amplified with the immunoSEQ multiplex PCR assay covering 54 Vbeta and 13 Jbeta segments. PCR amplification bias was corrected by using a synthetic template baseline for primer optimization and computational correction. For the original study's pipeline: Reads were annotated to V, D and J genes per IMGT and analyzed with immunoSEQ Analyzer, keeping only productive sequences. Clonality was computed as one minus Shannon entropy normalized by log2 of the number of productive unique sequences. Public and private clones were assessed among the 100 most prevalent clones of each patient and control. A clone was defined as Susac-specific if it was absent from the healthy and MS cohorts, from roughly 1,000 published viral clones and from other ImmuneACCESS disease sequences. In-frame beta chains were kept once TCRdb had trimmed the public reads at Q25 with fastp and called clones with MiXCR. Rows are combined by CDR3 protein, so each entry shows the most common genes and DNA. The authors' filters were not applied to this entry. For this sample the table gives about 210,000 distinct CDR3 sequences, of which 95% were detected only once. Roughly 0.1% of the sample is in the top ten clones.

High-throughput TCR beta sequencing profiled peripheral blood CD8+ and CD4+ T cells from healthy donors, Susac syndrome patients and multiple sclerosis patients. The multiple sclerosis controls were treatment-naive patients who had stable or active relapsing-remitting disease and met the revised McDonald criteria. Bulk CD8+ and CD4+ T cells were purified by magnetic negative isolation, whereas CD8+ TEMRA cells were enriched by FACS. Blood was collected in EDTA tubes and processed within 24 hours, with PBMCs isolated through density gradient centrifugation. PBMCs intended for TCR sequencing were cryopreserved in liquid nitrogen and were subsequently thawed in a 37 degrees C water bath. Purity of sorted or isolated CD4+, CD8+ and CD8+ TEMRA cells was at least 90%.

The sequenced sample consisted of CD4+ T cells from PBMCs. The receptor chain draws on TRBV7-9 and TRBJ2-2, with the D segment identity uncertain. The receptor was isolated from a human donor with multiple sclerosis. CDR3 protein: CASSFGPSNTGELFF. The base sequence is TGTGCCAGCAGCTTTGGGCCATCGAACACCGGGGAGCTGTTTTTT.